These 32 T cell receptor beta chains came from one sample sequenced in a study of T cells in Graves' hyperthyroidism and ophthalmopathy. Amplification of TCR beta CDR3 regions used RNA as the template. An initial round of RT-PCR targeting the TCR CDR3 relied on the HTBI primer set. TCRdb re-called the multiplex PCR reads through MiXCR, storing one row per CDR3 protein. The profile shows hundreds of thousands of distinct CDR3 sequences, approximately 40% of them singletons. What was sequenced was blood. The receptors here all came from a middle-aged woman with Graves' hyperthyroidism.

V and J are TRBV7-9 and TRBJ1-4; TRBD1 is a possible D gene (6 bases). V shed 4 bases and J shed 4 bases, with 25 bases lying between them. CDR3 length equals 19 residues. Germline-derived CDR1 and CDR2 are SEHNR and FQNEAQ (reference sequence). The CDR3 bases are TGTGCCAGCAGCTCCCATTTGGGACCGGAGAGGGGGGATAATGAAAAACTGTTTTTT. This translates into CASSSHLGPERGDNEKLFF.

This clonotype has a count of ten or more. J is TRBJ2-7 and V is TRBV19; D gene ambiguous. The CDR3 covers 15 residues. With 5 bases removed from V and 0 bases from J, the gap between germline ends came to 14 bases. Germline CDR1 is LNHDA and CDR2 is SQIVND (reference sequence). The CDR3 loop reads CASSSRIRSSYEQYF. The CDR3, as DNA: TGTGCCAGTAGTTCCCGGATCAGGAGCTCCTACGAGCAGTACTTC. Variable domain in full (rest from reference TRBV19 and TRBJ2-7): DGGITQSPKYLFRKEGQNVTLSCEQNLNHDAMYWYRQDPGQGLRLIYYSQIVNDFQKGDIAEGYSVSREKKESFPLTVTSAQKNPTAFYLCASSSRIRSSYEQYFGPGTRLTVT.

This clonotype was observed a few times. The chain has TRBV6-4 and TRBJ1-5, with D maybe TRBD1 (6 bases). V was trimmed by 6 bases and J by 11 bases, leaving 29 bases between them. CDR1 is MRHNA and CDR2 is SNTAGT in the germline V gene. This CDR3 has 17 residues. The CDR3 DNA is TGTGCCAGCAGAGAACTACCCAAGACAGGAGGTTTCCGTTCCCAGCATTTT. Amino acids: CASRELPKTGGFRSQHF.

The chain joins TRBV14 to TRBJ2-7; 10 bases fit TRBD2. Germline V gene sequence: CDR1 SGHDN, CDR2 FVKESK. V was clipped by 3 bases and J by 7 bases; unmatched bases: 12. This CDR3 contains 16 residues. CDR3 coding DNA: TGTGCCAGCAGCCAGGCAGAAGCGGGAGGGGCGTGGGAGCAGTACTTC. As protein: CASSQAEAGGAWEQYF.

With regard to this clonotype: A much larger clone sits a single nucleotide away, making a read error possible. V is TRBV7-9 and J is TRBJ1-2, with 9 bases lining up with TRBD1. The CDR3 is made up of 14 amino acids. In germline, CDR1 is SEHNR, CDR2 FQNEAQ (reference sequence). Trimming removed 5 bases from V and 6 bases from J; junction bases left unmatched: 7. CDR3: CASSLRTGEDGYTF. For the CDR3, the DNA is TGTGCCAGCAGCCTTCGGACAGGGGAGGATGGCTACACCTTC.

The chain couples TRBV6-2 or TRBV6-3 to TRBJ1-2, with 9 bases that match TRBD1. The CDR3 totals 13 residues. Germline CDR1 and CDR2: MNHEY and SVGEGT. The V and J ends lost 6 bases and 7 bases, in that order; junction bases with no gene match: 6. The CDR3 DNA reads as TGTGCCAGCAGATACAGGGGGCGACTTGGCTACACCTTC. Its protein product is CASRYRGRLGYTF.

The chain links TRBV6-5 to TRBJ2-5; no clear D. V lost 7 bases and J lost 5, with 8 bases in between. Germline CDR1 reads MNHEY; CDR2 reads SVGAGI. The CDR3 covers 11 residues. CDR3 nucleotide sequence: TGTGCCAGCATGGCATATGAGACCCAGTACTTC. The encoded protein is CASMAYETQYF.

Of note for this clonotype: This may be a read error: a much more frequent sequence differs by one nucleotide. The chain is built from TRBV14 and TRBJ2-7; D is uncertain. In germline, CDR1 is SGHDN, CDR2 FVKESK. This CDR3 has 12 amino acids. DNA of the CDR3: TGTGCCAGCAGCTTCTACTCCTACGAGCAGTGCTTC. As protein: CASSFYSYEQCF. The full variable domain, with the rest looked up from reference TRBV14 and TRBJ2-7, is EAGVTQFPSHSVIEKGQTVTLRCDPISGHDNLYWYRRVMGKEIKFLLHFVKESKQDESGMPNNRFLAERTGGTYSTLKVQPAELEDSGVYFCASSFYSYEQCFGPGTRLTVT.

The chain combines TRBV4-1 with TRBJ2-6; TRBD1 might be the D (5 bases). Germline V CDR1 and CDR2: MGHRA, YSYEKL. CDR3 size: 17 residues. V was cut by 0 bases and J by 0 bases, with 9 bases left in between. CDR3 DNA: TGCGCCAGCAGCCAAGAAGATCAGGGCTCTGGGGCCAACGTCCTGACTTTC. It specifies CASSQEDQGSGANVLTF.

This clonotype occurred many times. The junction and the germline gene differ at one end; a read error may be behind it. This chain uses TRBV6-5 with TRBJ1-2; TRBD1 agrees at 7 bases. Germline V gene sequence: CDR1 MNHEY, CDR2 SVGAGI. This CDR3 spans 13 amino acids. CDR3 loop: CASKTGINHGYTF. In nucleotides, the CDR3 is TGTGCCAGCAAGACAGGGATTAACCATGGCTACACCTTC.

This clonotype was detected a few times. A junction end diverges from the germline sequence, so it may reflect a read error. V is TRBV10-3 and J is TRBJ1-5; D gene ambiguous. From germline, CDR1 is ENHRY and CDR2 SYGVKD. The CDR3 loop spans 16 amino acids. For the CDR3, the DNA is TGTGCCAGCAGTGAACAGCTAGGTAGGAGCAATCAGCCCCAGCATTTT. Its protein product is CASSEQLGRSNQPQHF.

A remark on this clonotype: This sequence may be a read error, since a much larger clone differs from it by one base. The genes are TRBV19 and TRBJ2-2; D not certain. Looked up from germline, CDR1 is LNHDA and CDR2 is SQIVND (reference sequence). This CDR3 is built from 14 residues. V was pared by 3 bases and J by 6 bases, with 11 bases between. The CDR3 nucleotides are TGTGCCAGTAGTATGCCCTCCCCGCCCGGGGAGCTGTTTTTT. It yields the protein CASSMPSPPGELFF.

This clonotype was detected once. With a much larger clone just one base away, this may be a read error. The chain is built from TRBV7-9 and TRBJ1-1, with D hard to call. This CDR3 is 13 amino acids long. Germline CDR1 reads SEHNR; CDR2 reads FQNEAQ (reference sequence). Trimming pared 1 base from V and 11 bases from J, leaving 14 bases between. The CDR3 here is CASSLEVAPHAFF. CDR3 sequence (DNA): TGTGCCAGCAGCTTAGAGGTTGCACCACACGCTTTCTTT.

This clonotype was detected many times. CDR3 bases: TGTGCCAGTAGTAAACCCAATCAGCCCCAGCATTTT. Translated, it gives CASSKPNQPQHF. The genes are TRBV19 and TRBJ1-5; the D is unclear. Germline V gene lookup returns CDR1 LNHDA and CDR2 SQIVND (reference sequence). V was cut by 4 bases and J by 3 bases, with 4 bases left in between. The CDR3 has 12 amino acids.

This clonotype was found many times. One end of the junction is discordant with germline, which a read error may explain. This chain links TRBV13 with TRBJ2-2; 10 bases agree with TRBD2. This CDR3 has 16 residues. Germline lookup yields CDR1 PRHDT and CDR2 FYEKMQ (reference sequence). The CDR3 here is CASSPRTSGNTGELFF. The DNA for the CDR3 is TGTGCTAGCAGCCCCAGGACTAGCGGTAACACCGGGGAGCTGTTTTTT.

As to this clonotype: Because the CDR3's place on the DNA is in doubt, the DNA is left out and the CDR3 is given as listed by TCRdb. The chain is built from TRBV9 and TRBJ2-2; TRBD1 reflects the table's D call only, with no check against the DNA. CDR1 is SGDLS, CDR2 YYNGEE, per germline. The CDR3 is 15 residues long, ends included. The CDR3 sequence is CASVETGRTPGSCFF.

The count of this clonotype is one. With a much larger clone just one base away, this may be a read error. The conserved phenylalanine or tryptophan normally closing the CDR3 is absent here, so this likely arose from a read error. This chain joins TRBV7-2 and TRBJ1-1, with D hard to call. The V end lost 0 bases, the J end lost 2 bases, and 7 bases lay between the germline ends. The CDR3 is made up of 14 amino acids. The germline V gene encodes CDR1 SGHTA and CDR2 FQGNSA. DNA of the CDR3: TGTGCCAGCAGCTTAGCCCGACAAAACACTGAAGCTTTCCTT. This sequence encodes CASSLARQNTEAFL.

The gene calls are TRBV19 and TRBJ1-1, with 10 bases matching TRBD1. Germline V gives CDR1 LNHDA, CDR2 SQIVND (reference sequence). This CDR3 contains 10 residues. V lost 9 bases, J lost 12 bases, and 4 bases stayed unmatched. The CDR3 spells CASRQGATFF. The CDR3 DNA reads as TGTGCCAGCAGACAGGGGGCGACTTTCTTT.

In its sample, this clonotype was seen many times. The V call is TRBV7-8, the J call TRBJ1-5; 10 bases are shared with TRBD1. The J segment lost 3 bases and the V segment lost 6 bases, leaving 5 bases of the junction unmatched. This CDR3 contains 15 residues. Per the germline V gene, CDR1 is SGHVS and CDR2 is FQNEAQ. CDR3 in amino acids: CASSRTGGYNQPQHF. The DNA of the CDR3 is TGTGCCAGCAGTCGGACAGGGGGGTACAATCAGCCCCAGCATTTT.

V and J are TRBV18 and TRBJ2-5; D is undetermined. Looked up from germline, CDR1 is KGHSH and CDR2 is LQKENI. The CDR3 is 12 residues long. V lost 1 base to trimming and J lost 13 bases, with 13 bases between them. In nucleotides, the CDR3 is TGTGCCAGCTCACCACAGAAGCAGGCGTGGTACTTC. It specifies CASSPQKQAWYF.

This clonotype was observed many times. The J gene is TRBJ2-5, the V gene TRBV15, with D maybe TRBD2 (6 bases). Germline-derived CDR1 and CDR2 are LNHNV and YYDKDF (reference sequence). V dropped 0 bases and J dropped 0 bases, with 11 bases sitting between them. CDR3 length: 16 amino acids. The CDR3 spells CATSRDLAYNQETQYF. Written as DNA, the CDR3 is TGTGCCACCAGCAGAGACCTAGCGTACAACCAAGAGACCCAGTACTTC.

This clonotype was counted only a few times. The chain uses TRBV9 and TRBJ1-1; possible D gene TRBD1, 5 bases. CDR1 and CDR2 from the germline V gene are SGDLS and YYNGEE. The CDR3 has 19 residues. The V end was cut by 4 bases, the J end by 3 bases, with 28 bases between. The CDR3 DNA is TGTGCCAGCAGCCCCAGGATTGGGGGAGGTTATCAGGGTCACACTGAAGCTTTCTTT. This encodes CASSPRIGGGYQGHTEAFF.

About this clonotype: A single base separates this from a much larger clone, so it may be a read error. The chain employs TRBV7-3 and TRBJ2-5, with D possibly being TRBD1 (6 bases). This CDR3 has 13 residues. Germline values: CDR1 SGHTA, CDR2 FQGTGA. The CDR3 loop is CASSGQFQETQHF. CDR3 in DNA: TGTGCCAGCAGCGGACAGTTTCAAGAGACCCAGCACTTC.

This clonotype was counted between two and nine times. The rearrangement joins TRBV6-1 to TRBJ1-1; 9 nucleotides align to TRBD1. The V gene end was trimmed by 6 bases and the J gene end by 4 bases; junction bases not matched to a gene: 9. CDR3 length: 15 amino acids. CDR1 and CDR2 (germline): MNHNS, SASEGT. CDR3: CASSLDRGIGTEAFF. The DNA of the CDR3 is TGTGCCAGCAGCCTGGACAGGGGTATAGGCACTGAAGCTTTCTTT.

This chain connects TRBV6-2 or TRBV6-3 to TRBJ2-1; 11 nucleotides line up with TRBD2. J gave up 10 bases and V 2 bases, and 4 bases lay outside the gene matches. CDR3 size: 14 residues. Germline V gene data show CDR1 as MNHEY and CDR2 as SVGEGT. The DNA for the CDR3 is TGTGCCAGCAGTTACGGGACTAGCGGCGAGGAGCAGTTCTTC. Translation gives CASSYGTSGEEQFF.

This clonotype was counted many times. The CDR3 nucleotides are TGTGCCAGTAGTTGGTGGGCAGCAACTAATGAAAAACTGTTTTTT. It is translated as CASSWWAATNEKLFF. This sequence joins TRBV19 and TRBJ1-4, with D uncertain. The CDR3 spans 15 residues. Germline V gene data show CDR1 as LNHDA and CDR2 as SQIVND (reference sequence). Trimming left V 5 bases short and J 0 bases short, with 10 bases between.

Ten or more counts support this clonotype. The CDR3 reads CASSFTPGQVLYEQYF. The CDR3 DNA reads as TGTGCCAGCAGCTTTACGCCGGGACAGGTACTTTACGAGCAGTACTTC. The chain carries TRBV7-8 and TRBJ2-7, with 8 bases aligning to TRBD1. CDR1 is SGHVS, CDR2 FQNEAQ, per germline. Losses at the gene ends were 3 bases for V and 4 bases for J; bases not matched to a gene: 11. This CDR3 has 16 amino acids.

This clonotype appeared a single time. The chain couples TRBV29-1 to TRBJ2-7, with 11 nucleotides matching TRBD2. The V and J ends lost 7 bases and 5 bases, in that order; junction bases with no gene match: 13. The CDR3 length is 15 residues. The germline CDR1 and CDR2 sequences are SQVTM and ANQGSEA. The CDR3 reads CSGSLAGGLANEQYF. Written as DNA, the CDR3 is TGCAGCGGGTCCTTAGCGGGAGGGCTCGCCAACGAGCAGTACTTC.

This clonotype has a count of ten or more. V usage is TRBV4-3 and J usage is TRBJ1-1; D is ambiguous. The CDR3 contains 13 residues. V lost 6 bases to trimming and J lost 0 bases, with 8 bases between them. Germline CDR1 reads LGHNA; CDR2 reads YSLEER. The chain's CDR3 is CASRGPLNTEAFF. The CDR3 DNA reads as TGCGCCAGCAGGGGCCCGCTGAACACTGAAGCTTTCTTT.

CDR3 in DNA: TGTGCCAGCAGTCAAGGGGGCCCCCACGGGCAGTACTTC. Residues: CASSQGGPHGQYF. The chain employs TRBV2 and TRBJ2-7; the match to TRBD1 covers 7 bases. V lost 5 bases to trimming and J lost 9 bases; unmatched junction nucleotides: 10. Per germline, CDR1 SNHLY and CDR2 FYNNEI. The CDR3 covers 13 residues. Using reference TRBV2 and TRBJ2-7 for the parts outside the CDR3, the full variable domain is EPEVTQTPSHQVTQMGQEVILRCVPISNHLYFYWYRQILGQKVEFLVSFYNNEISEKSEIFDDQFSVERPDGSNFTLKIRSTKLEDSAMYFCASSQGGPHGQYFGPGTRLTVT.

The chain employs TRBV2 and TRBJ1-6; 10 bases are shared with TRBD1. Germline lookup yields CDR1 SNHLY and CDR2 FYNNEI. With 4 bases clipped from V and 9 bases from J, the junction kept 9 bases outside the gene matches. CDR3 length: 16 amino acids. CDR3 loop: CASSVVTGGVSSPLHF. The CDR3 coding sequence is TGTGCCAGCAGTGTTGTGACAGGGGGCGTTAGTTCACCCCTCCACTTT.

On this clonotype itself: Possible read error: a much larger clone is one base away. The CDR3 DNA reads as TGTGCCAGCAGCGGGGGACAGGGAATCTACGAGCAGTACTTC. Amino acids: CASSGGQGIYEQYF. The chain links TRBV9 to TRBJ2-7, with 9 positions matching TRBD1. V dropped 3 bases and J dropped 3; count of bases not matched to a gene: 4. Germline V gene sequence: CDR1 SGDLS, CDR2 YYNGEE. This CDR3 has 14 amino acids.